A selection of T cell receptor beta chains follows, all from one sample in a study of blood T cell repertoires in COVID-19. Generated by immunoSEQ multiplex PCR, the TCRdb table keeps only in-frame clones and is missing some. The sample has some 50,000 clones, around 87% seen once. The sample consisted of peripheral blood. The receptors come from a man aged 40-50 years with active COVID-19. The CDR3 runs from the conserved cysteine through the conserved F or W. D genes are given only for firm matches. Size is omitted from some rows. Given values are once, few, many or a class for expanded clones.

j_gene: TRBJ2-1
abundance: NA
d_gene: TRBD2
v_gene: TRBV11-3
CDR3nt: TGTGCCAGCAGCTTAGGGACTAGCGGTAGACTACATGAGCAGTTCTTC
CDR3aa: CASSLGTSGRLHEQFF

j_gene: TRBJ1-4
abundance: NA
d_gene: NA
v_gene: TRBV5-1
CDR3nt: TGCGCCAGCAGCCCCCTGGGGGCGCGGAATGAAAAACTGTTTTTT
CDR3aa: CASSPLGARNEKLFF

j_gene: TRBJ2-5
abundance: NA
d_gene: NA
v_gene: TRBV27
CDR3nt: TGTGCCAGCAGTTTACCCTTCCAAGAGACCCAGTACTTC
CDR3aa: CASSLPFQETQYF

j_gene: TRBJ2-7
abundance: NA
d_gene: NA
v_gene: TRBV7-9
CDR3nt: TGTGCCAGCAGCCAACGACTAGAGCAGTACTTC
CDR3aa: CASSQRLEQYF

j_gene: TRBJ2-3
abundance: NA
d_gene: NA
v_gene: TRBV7-3
CDR3nt: TGTGCCAGCAGTCAGGGGCCCGCGACTAGCACAGATACGCAGTATTTT
CDR3aa: CASSQGPATSTDTQYF

j_gene: TRBJ2-1
abundance: NA
d_gene: TRBD2
v_gene: TRBV4-2
CDR3nt: TGTGCCAGCAGCCAAGATCTAGCGGGAGGGTTAGGCGATGAGCAGTTCTTC
CDR3aa: CASSQDLAGGLGDEQFF

j_gene: TRBJ2-4
abundance: NA
d_gene: NA
v_gene: TRBV6-5
CDR3nt: TGTGCCAGCAGTTACTCGCGACAGGCGGTTATTCAGTACTTC
CDR3aa: CASSYSRQAVIQYF

j_gene: TRBJ2-7
abundance: NA
d_gene: TRBD2
v_gene: TRBV28
CDR3nt: TGTGCCACCCACCGGACTAGTCGTTTCTCGTTC
CDR3aa: CATHRTSRFSF

j_gene: TRBJ2-7
abundance: NA
d_gene: NA
v_gene: TRBV5-1
CDR3nt: TGCGCCAGCAGCTTATACTTGACAGGCGCTACCTACGAGCAGTACTTC
CDR3aa: CASSLYLTGATYEQYF

j_gene: TRBJ2-7
abundance: NA
d_gene: TRBD2
v_gene: TRBV30
CDR3nt: TGTGCCTGGAGTCTACCGGGACTAGCCTACGAGCAGTACTTC
CDR3aa: CAWSLPGLAYEQYF

j_gene: TRBJ1-5
abundance: NA
d_gene: TRBD1
v_gene: TRBV19
CDR3nt: TGTGCCAGCCGGGACAGGGGGCAAACTCAGCCCCAGCATTTT
CDR3aa: CASRDRGQTQPQHF

j_gene: TRBJ2-1
abundance: NA
d_gene: NA
v_gene: TRBV2
CDR3nt: TGTGCCAGCAAGATGGAGGCGGGGAATGAGCAGTTCTTC
CDR3aa: CASKMEAGNEQFF

j_gene: TRBJ2-7
abundance: NA
d_gene: TRBD1
v_gene: TRBV10-2
CDR3nt: TGCGCCAGCAGTGAATCAGGGGGCTCCTACGAGCAGTACTTC
CDR3aa: CASSESGGSYEQYF

j_gene: TRBJ1-2
abundance: NA
d_gene: NA
v_gene: TRBV28
CDR3nt: TGTGCCAGCAACGCCGCACAGGTTCTCCAATTCTATGGCTACACCTTC
CDR3aa: CASNAAQVLQFYGYTF

j_gene: TRBJ2-3
abundance: NA
d_gene: NA
v_gene: TRBV9
CDR3nt: TGTGCCAGCAGCCACGCGGGAAGGATGGTAGATACGCAGTATTTT
CDR3aa: CASSHAGRMVDTQYF

j_gene: TRBJ2-7
abundance: NA
d_gene: NA
v_gene: TRBV29-1
CDR3nt: TGCAGCGCATCGGACAGCTACGAGCAGTACTTC
CDR3aa: CSASDSYEQYF

j_gene: TRBJ2-1
abundance: few
d_gene: TRBD1
v_gene: TRBV19
CDR3nt: TGTGCCAGTAGCACAGGGGGCGCGGATATTCATGAGCAGTTCTTC
CDR3aa: CASSTGGADIHEQFF

j_gene: TRBJ2-1
abundance: NA
d_gene: NA
v_gene: TRBV27
CDR3nt: TGTGCCAGCAGTTTTCAGGGGATGGACTACAATGAGCAGTTCTTC
CDR3aa: CASSFQGMDYNEQFF

j_gene: TRBJ2-3
abundance: few
d_gene: TRBD1
v_gene: TRBV4-2
CDR3nt: TGTGCCAGCAGCTCTGAAGCACAGGGGGGCACAGATACGCAGTATTTT
CDR3aa: CASSSEAQGGTDTQYF

j_gene: TRBJ2-1
abundance: once
d_gene: TRBD2
v_gene: TRBV3-1/TRBV3-2
CDR3nt: TGTGCCAGCAGCCAAGGGGCGGGAGGGTCCTACAATGAGCAGTTCTTC
CDR3aa: CASSQGAGGSYNEQFF

j_gene: TRBJ1-6
abundance: NA
d_gene: TRBD1
v_gene: TRBV28
CDR3nt: TGTGTCAGCAGCGACCTCCGGACAGGGGAAAATTCACCCCTCCACTTT
CDR3aa: CVSSDLRTGENSPLHF

j_gene: TRBJ2-7
abundance: NA
d_gene: TRBD2
v_gene: TRBV27
CDR3nt: TGTGCCAGCAGCACGGGACTAGATTACGAGCAGTACTTC
CDR3aa: CASSTGLDYEQYF

j_gene: TRBJ1-1
abundance: NA
d_gene: NA
v_gene: TRBV24-1
CDR3nt: TGTGCCACCAGTGACCCCACAGCAAACACTGAAGCTTTCTTT
CDR3aa: CATSDPTANTEAFF

j_gene: TRBJ2-1
abundance: NA
d_gene: NA
v_gene: TRBV27
CDR3nt: TGTGCCAGCGGCCCAGGGGCCTACAATGAGCAGTTCTTC
CDR3aa: CASGPGAYNEQFF

j_gene: TRBJ2-1
abundance: NA
d_gene: TRBD2
v_gene: TRBV28
CDR3nt: TGTGCCAGCAGTCTAGGACTAGCGAGCAGCAATGAGCAGTTCTTC
CDR3aa: CASSLGLASSNEQFF

j_gene: TRBJ2-3
abundance: NA
d_gene: NA
v_gene: TRBV29-1
CDR3nt: TGCAGCGTTGAGGTAGTAGGCACAGATACGCAGTATTTT
CDR3aa: CSVEVVGTDTQYF

j_gene: TRBJ2-3
abundance: once
d_gene: TRBD1
v_gene: TRBV19
CDR3nt: TGTGCCAGTAGCCATCAGGACAGGGTGGGAGATACGCAGTATTTT
CDR3aa: CASSHQDRVGDTQYF

j_gene: TRBJ2-5
abundance: NA
d_gene: NA
v_gene: TRBV6-6
CDR3nt: TGTGCCATTCGTAGGGGGGGCGGTTGGGAGACCCAGTACTTC
CDR3aa: CAIRRGGGWETQYF